This T cell receptor beta chain was captured by sequencing in a study of blood T cell repertoires in COVID-19. This clone was recorded a few times. The V and J ends lost 4 bases and 6 bases respectively, with 6 bases between them. The CDR3 is made up of 12 amino acids. Per the germline V gene, CDR1 is MNHEY and CDR2 is SVGEGT. The table came from immunoSEQ multiplex PCR; TCRdb's copy has only in-frame clones and leaves some out. The table records roughly 240,000 clones, roughly 86% of them present only once. This rearrangement joins TRBV6-2 or TRBV6-3 to TRBJ2-2; D might be TRBD2 (5 bases). This clonotype was sampled from a young woman who had recovered from COVID-19. Material: peripheral blood. CDR3 nucleotide sequence: TGTGCCAGCAGTTCTAGCCCCGGGGAGCTGTTTTTT. Protein: CASSSSPGELFF.